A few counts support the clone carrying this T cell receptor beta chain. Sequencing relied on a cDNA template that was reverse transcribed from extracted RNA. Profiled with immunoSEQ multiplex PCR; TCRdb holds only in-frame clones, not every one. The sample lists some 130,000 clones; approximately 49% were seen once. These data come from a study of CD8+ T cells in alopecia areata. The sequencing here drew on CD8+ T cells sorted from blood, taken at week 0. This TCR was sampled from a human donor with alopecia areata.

The CDR3 DNA sequence: TGTGCCAGCTCTGGGGGGCCGGAGGAACTGTTTTTT. Translation: CASSGGPEELFF. V gene TRBV7-9 combines with J gene TRBJ1-4; tentatively, D is TRBD1 (6 bases). CDR1 and CDR2 (germline): SEHNR, FQNEAQ (reference sequence). The CDR3 is 12 residues long. Between the trimmed V and J ends, which lost 8 bases and 12 bases, there was a span of 16 bases.